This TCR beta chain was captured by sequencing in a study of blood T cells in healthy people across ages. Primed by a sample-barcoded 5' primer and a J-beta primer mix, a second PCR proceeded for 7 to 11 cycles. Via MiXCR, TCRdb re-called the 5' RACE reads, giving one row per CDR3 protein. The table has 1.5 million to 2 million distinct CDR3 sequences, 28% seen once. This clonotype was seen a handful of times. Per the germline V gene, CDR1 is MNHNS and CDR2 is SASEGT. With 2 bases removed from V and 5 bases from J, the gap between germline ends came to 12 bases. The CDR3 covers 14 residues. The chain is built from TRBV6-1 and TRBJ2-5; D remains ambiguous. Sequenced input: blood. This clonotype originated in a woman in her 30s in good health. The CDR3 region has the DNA TGTGCCAGCAGTGAATCAGAAGTACTCGAGACCCAGTACTTC. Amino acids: CASSESEVLETQYF.